Listed here are 13 T cell receptor beta chains from one sample, sequenced in a study of shared clonotypes between healthy human individuals. Some clones are missing from TCRdb's copy, which holds only in-frame ones; the method was immunoSEQ multiplex PCR. The data contain around 1,000,000 clones, 77% of them singletons. Sequencing was performed on memory CD4+ T cells from PBMCs. Subset specified: CD45RA-negative fraction. These receptors all come from a man aged 18 to 30 in good health. Some clones in this sample may be carry-over from other donors' samples.

The rearrangement uses TRBV11-2 and TRBJ1-2, with D tentatively TRBD1 (6 bases). The CDR3 runs to 16 residues. V was clipped by 5 bases and J by 4 bases, with 20 bases between them. The germline V gene has CDR1 SGHAT and CDR2 FQNNGV. The CDR3 spells CASSPLDGLRGYGYTF. As DNA, the CDR3 is TGTGCCAGCAGCCCCCTGGACGGCCTCAGGGGCTATGGCTACACCTTC. Together with reference TRBV11-2 and TRBJ1-2, the CDR3 gives the full variable domain: EAGVAQSPRYKIIEKRQSVAFWCNPISGHATLYWYQQILGQGPKLLIQFQNNGVVDDSQLPKDRFSAERLKGVDSTLKIQPAKLEDSAVYLCASSPLDGLRGYGYTFGSGTRLTVV.

Regarding this clone: This CDR3 is also generated by other DNA sequences in the sample. The chain couples TRBV10-3 to TRBJ2-3; maybe TRBD2 (6 bases). Trimming removed 4 bases from V and 0 bases from J, with 14 bases in between. The CDR3 is made up of 16 amino acids. Germline assignment: CDR1 ENHRY and CDR2 SYGVKD. Here the CDR3 reads CAISGTSFSSTDTQYF. In nucleotides, the CDR3 is TGTGCCATCAGTGGCACTAGCTTCTCTAGCACAGATACGCAGTATTTT.

The chain carries TRBV5-1 and TRBJ1-1, with D possibly TRBD1 on 6 matching bases. The CDR3 is 15 residues long. V lost 4 bases and J 3 bases, leaving 16 bases between the germline ends. Germline assignment: CDR1 SGHRS and CDR2 YFSETQ. CDR3 amino acids: CASSPDGGRYTEAFF. The CDR3 DNA sequence: TGCGCCAGCAGCCCGGACGGGGGGCGGTACACTGAAGCTTTCTTT.

This clone was observed once. The rearrangement joins TRBV5-1 to TRBJ1-1; TRBD1 matches 8 bases. Germline CDR1 and CDR2: SGHRS and YFSETQ. The trim removed 3 bases at V and 1 base at J, leaving 8 bases unmatched. The CDR3 spans 16 residues. As DNA, the CDR3 is TGCGCCAGCAGCTCCGATCCCGGGACAGGGAACACTGAAGCTTTCTTT. This encodes CASSSDPGTGNTEAFF. Combining the CDR3 with reference TRBV5-1 and TRBJ1-1 gives the whole variable domain KAGVTQTPRYLIKTRGQQVTLSCSPISGHRSVSWYQQTPGQGLQFLFEYFSETQRNKGNFPGRFSGRQFSNSRSEMNVSTLELGDSALYLCASSSDPGTGNTEAFFGQGTRLTVV.

In its sample, this clone was seen a few times. The rearrangement joins TRBV28 to TRBJ2-3; D is undetermined. The CDR3 covers 15 residues. The V end was cut by 7 bases, the J end by 0 bases, with 14 bases between. In germline, CDR1 is MDHEN, CDR2 SYDVKM. CDR3 bases: TGTGCCAGCACAACACAACTAACTAGCACAGATACGCAGTATTTT. Its protein is CASTTQLTSTDTQYF.

This clone was counted a few times. This rearrangement joins TRBV11-3 to TRBJ2-1, with D tentatively TRBD2 (5 bases). The CDR3 is 14 amino acids. V was pared by 5 bases and J by 8 bases, with 16 bases between. CDR1 is SGHNT, CDR2 YENEEA, per germline. The CDR3 loop is CASSIGLSSDEQFF. The DNA for the CDR3 is TGTGCCAGCAGCATTGGACTCTCTTCCGATGAGCAGTTCTTC. The full variable domain, rest sourced from reference TRBV11-3 and TRBJ2-1, is EAGVVQSPRYKIIEKKQPVAFWCNPISGHNTLYWYLQNLGQGPELLIRYENEEAVDDSQLPKDRFSAERLKGVDSTLKIQPAELGDSAVYLCASSIGLSSDEQFFGPGTRLTVL.

This chain links TRBV4-1 with TRBJ2-7; possibly TRBD2 for D (6 bases). This CDR3 contains 15 residues. V was pared by 1 base and J by 7 bases, with 17 bases between. The V gene's germline CDR1 is MGHRA and CDR2 YSYEKL. The CDR3 bases are TGCGCCAGCAGCCAAGCGGCTTCCCTGGGAGGAGAGCAGTACTTC. It specifies CASSQAASLGGEQYF.

The rearrangement links TRBV30 to TRBJ1-1, with D perhaps matching TRBD1 (6 bases). CDR1 is GTSNPN, CDR2 SVGIG, per germline (reference sequence). The CDR3 has 14 amino acids. Trimming took 5 bases from V and 0 from J, leaving 13 bases between them. CDR3 DNA sequence: TGTGCCTGGCACGCAGGGGCGATGAACACTGAAGCTTTCTTT. It encodes CAWHAGAMNTEAFF.

Details on this clone: A single base separates this from a much larger clone, so it may be a read error. V gene TRBV29-1 combines with J gene TRBJ2-3; D perhaps matches TRBD2 (6 bases). The V gene's germline CDR1 is SQVTM and CDR2 ANQGSEA. This CDR3 comprises 15 residues. CDR3 in amino acids: CSVVLPVTSTDMQYF. The CDR3 coding sequence is TGCAGCGTTGTCTTGCCGGTAACTAGCACAGATATGCAGTATTTT.

V gene TRBV27 combines with J gene TRBJ2-7; tentatively, D is TRBD1 or TRBD2 (5 bases each). The V gene lost 5 bases and the J gene lost 2 bases, with 10 bases spanning the gap. The CDR3 has 13 residues. The germline V gene encodes CDR1 MNHEY and CDR2 SMNVEV (reference sequence). CDR3: CASSPGRTYEQYF. The CDR3 nucleotides read TGTGCCAGCAGTCCGGGACGGACCTACGAGCAGTACTTC.

DNA of the CDR3: TGTGCCAGCAGCCAGATCCGCCAAGAGACCCAGTACTTC. It encodes CASSQIRQETQYF. V gene TRBV28 combines with J gene TRBJ2-5; D unresolved. The V gene lost 6 bases and the J gene lost 1 base, with 9 bases spanning the gap. This CDR3 is built from 13 residues. Germline V gene lookup returns CDR1 MDHEN and CDR2 SYDVKM.

This clone was detected ten times or more. The chain couples TRBV11-2 to TRBJ1-1; tentatively, D is TRBD1 (6 bases). Per germline, CDR1 SGHAT and CDR2 FQNNGV. The germline V and J ends were trimmed by 0 bases and 10 bases, with 15 bases remaining between them. CDR3 length: 14 residues. The CDR3 spells CASSLDGGAAGAFF. Written as DNA, the CDR3 is TGTGCCAGCAGCTTAGATGGGGGGGCGGCGGGAGCTTTCTTT.

This sequence joins TRBV5-5 and TRBJ1-2, with a tentative D call TRBD1 (6 bases). CDR3 length equals 16 residues. V was shortened by 7 bases and J by 2 bases, with 21 bases between the two germline ends. From germline, CDR1 is SGHKS and CDR2 YYEKEE (reference sequence). CDR3 residues: CASALQGFFSNYGYTF. The CDR3 coding sequence is TGTGCCAGCGCACTACAGGGCTTCTTTAGCAACTATGGCTACACCTTC.